This passage covers 14 T cell receptor beta chains from one sample sequenced in a study of blood T cell repertoires in COVID-19. Measured with immunoSEQ multiplex PCR; TCRdb has only the in-frame clones, and not every one. The sample contains roughly 200,000 clones, more than 60% of which appear only once. Sequencing was performed on peripheral blood. The origin of the receptors is a man aged 50 or older who had recovered from COVID-19.

J is TRBJ2-1 and V is TRBV18, with a weak D call TRBD2 (5 bases). This CDR3 has 15 residues. Trimming cost V 3 bases and J 1 base, with 10 bases left between them. Germline lookup yields CDR1 KGHSH and CDR2 LQKENI. CDR3 DNA: TGTGCCAGCTCACCTGGACTGGGTTCCTACAATGAGCAGTTCTTC. Amino acid sequence: CASSPGLGSYNEQFF.

The V gene is TRBV10-2, the J gene TRBJ1-2, with 8 bases that match TRBD1. CDR1 is WSHSY, CDR2 SAAADI, per germline. Germline trimming cut 6 bases from V and 4 bases from J; bases unmatched to any gene: 7. The CDR3 consists of 14 residues. The CDR3 region has the DNA TGCGCCAGCAGCGGACAGGGAGACATCTATGGCTACACCTTC. It translates to CASSGQGDIYGYTF.

V usage is TRBV7-3 and J usage is TRBJ2-3, with 7 bases matching TRBD1. V lost 4 bases and J lost 4; bases outside the gene matches: 11. The germline gives CDR1 SGHTA, CDR2 FQGTGA. This CDR3 is 16 amino acids long. This chain's CDR3 is CASSSPRQGISDTQYF. In DNA form, the CDR3 reads TGTGCCAGCAGCTCCCCGAGACAGGGAATTTCAGATACGCAGTATTTT.

This CDR3 reads CASREQGVVYGYTF. The CDR3 coding sequence is TGTGCCAGTAGGGAGCAGGGGGTGGTCTATGGCTACACCTTC. The rearrangement links TRBV19 to TRBJ1-2; 7 positions match TRBD1. After removal of 6 bases from V and 4 bases from J, the junction contained 8 bases not matched to a gene. This CDR3 has 14 amino acids. The germline CDR1 and CDR2 sequences are LNHDA and SQIVND (reference sequence). The complete variable domain, with remaining parts taken from reference TRBV19 and TRBJ1-2, reads DGGITQSPKYLFRKEGQNVTLSCEQNLNHDAMYWYRQDPGQGLRLIYYSQIVNDFQKGDIAEGYSVSREKKESFPLTVTSAQKNPTAFYLCASREQGVVYGYTFGSGTRLTVV.

V is TRBV11-1 and J is TRBJ2-5; a possible D gene is TRBD1 (5 bases). Between the trimmed V and J ends, which lost 4 bases and 6 bases, there was a span of 12 bases. The CDR3 contains 13 residues. Germline assignment: CDR1 SGHAT and CDR2 FQDESV (reference sequence). The CDR3 sequence: CASSSQALKTQYF. CDR3 nucleotides: TGTGCCAGCAGCTCACAGGCTTTGAAGACCCAGTACTTC.

The chain uses TRBV28 and TRBJ2-7, with D possibly being TRBD2 (6 bases). The CDR3 runs to 15 residues. With 6 bases removed from V and 5 bases from J, the gap between germline ends came to 20 bases. Germline V gene sequence: CDR1 MDHEN, CDR2 SYDVKM. The CDR3 DNA sequence: TGTGCCAGCAGCGGAATGGGACTGAATGGCGACGAGCAGTACTTC. This gives the protein CASSGMGLNGDEQYF.

As concerns this clone: The sample holds other DNA sequences that translate to the same CDR3. The chain combines TRBV5-4 with TRBJ2-1; 11 nucleotides agree with TRBD2. V gave up 4 bases and J gave up 1 base; unmatched junction bases: 4. The CDR3 runs to 16 residues. The germline gives CDR1 SGHNT, CDR2 YYREEE (reference sequence). CDR3 DNA sequence: TGTGCCAGCAGCCCCGGGACTAGCGGTTCCTACAATGAGCAGTTCTTC. Its protein is CASSPGTSGSYNEQFF.

This clone was detected a few times. V and J are TRBV25-1 and TRBJ1-5; 7 bases fit TRBD1. This CDR3 comprises 15 residues. Looked up from germline, CDR1 is MGHDK and CDR2 is SYGVNS. The V segment lost 6 bases and the J segment 6 bases; nucleotides outside the gene matches: 11. DNA of the CDR3: TGTGCCAGCAGCCGATCGGGACAGCTGGGTCAGCCCCAGCATTTT. Protein: CASSRSGQLGQPQHF. The full variable domain, in which reference TRBV25-1 and TRBJ1-5 provide the parts outside the CDR3, is EADIYQTPRYLVIGTGKKITLECSQTMGHDKMYWYQQDPGMELHLIHYSYGVNSTEKGDLSSESTVSRIRTEHFPLTLESARPSHTSQYLCASSRSGQLGQPQHFGDGTRLSIL.

This clone was detected once. The chain couples TRBV5-5 to TRBJ1-4; TRBD1 is a possible D gene (5 bases). This CDR3 comprises 15 residues. The germline V and J ends were trimmed by 4 bases and 7 bases, with 17 bases remaining between them. Looked up from germline, CDR1 is SGHKS and CDR2 is YYEKEE (reference sequence). The CDR3 reads CASSPNQGSGEKLFF. DNA for the CDR3: TGTGCCAGCAGCCCTAACCAGGGATCCGGTGAAAAACTGTTTTTT.

The V gene is TRBV18, the J gene TRBJ2-1; the D gene is possibly TRBD2 (6 bases). This CDR3 region has 16 residues. Trimming left V 2 bases short and J 6 bases short, with 17 bases between. Germline V lookup: CDR1 KGHSH, CDR2 LQKENI. CDR3 bases: TGTGCCAGCTCACCATCATCAACGGGAGCCACCAATGAGCAGTTCTTC. Residues: CASSPSSTGATNEQFF.

The V call is TRBV29-1, the J call TRBJ1-1, with D uncertain. Germline V gene sequence: CDR1 SQVTM, CDR2 ANQGSEA. V lost 1 base and J 1 base, leaving 7 bases between the germline ends. This CDR3 comprises 13 residues. The CDR3 reads CSVEGPRNTEAFF. DNA of the CDR3: TGCAGCGTTGAAGGCCCCAGGAACACTGAAGCTTTCTTT.

The V call is TRBV28, the J call TRBJ1-1; 8 bases are a match to TRBD1. Per the germline V gene, CDR1 is MDHEN and CDR2 is SYDVKM. V shed 8 bases and J 0 bases; nucleotides not matched to a gene: 14. The length of the CDR3 is 17 residues. This CDR3 reads CASHTLGRGQVNTEAFF. CDR3 nucleotides: TGTGCCAGCCACACACTAGGCAGGGGGCAGGTGAACACTGAAGCTTTCTTT.

This chain connects TRBV15 to TRBJ1-1; TRBD1 might be the D (5 bases). The CDR3 consists of 18 residues. V was clipped by 3 bases and J by 1 base, with 21 bases between them. The germline V gene encodes CDR1 LNHNV and CDR2 YYDKDF (reference sequence). CDR3 amino acids: CATSSDDSPVVSNTEAFF. CDR3 DNA sequence: TGTGCCACCAGCAGCGATGACAGTCCCGTCGTCTCGAACACTGAAGCTTTCTTT.

V and J are TRBV11-3 and TRBJ2-5; TRBD2 aligns across 8 bases. V lost 3 bases and J lost 2; bases outside the gene matches: 5. Per germline, CDR1 SGHNT and CDR2 YENEEA. The CDR3 sequence is 15 residues long. CDR3 in DNA: TGTGCCAGCAGCTTCATAGCGGGACGACAAGAGACCCAGTACTTC. This translates into CASSFIAGRQETQYF. Complete variable domain (other parts from reference TRBV11-3 and TRBJ2-5): EAGVVQSPRYKIIEKKQPVAFWCNPISGHNTLYWYLQNLGQGPELLIRYENEEAVDDSQLPKDRFSAERLKGVDSTLKIQPAELGDSAVYLCASSFIAGRQETQYFGPGTRLLVL.